Listed here are 3 T cell receptor beta chains from one sample, sequenced in a study of T cells in Graves' hyperthyroidism and ophthalmopathy. It was RNA transcripts that yielded the amplified TCR beta CDR3 regions. Initially, a first-round RT-PCR of the TCR CDR3 employed the HTBI primer set. TCRdb reprocessed the multiplex PCR reads with MiXCR, giving one entry per CDR3 protein. The sample contains 540,000 or so distinct CDR3 sequences, 35% to 55% of which appear only once. The sample was peripheral blood or thyroid tissue (not recorded which). Receptors were obtained from an adult woman with Graves' disease, either hyperthyroidism or ophthalmopathy (not recorded which).

This clonotype was recorded many times. The chain uses TRBV19 and TRBJ2-4; perhaps TRBD1 as D (6 bases). V was shortened by 10 bases and J by 0 bases, with 10 bases between the two germline ends. CDR1 is LNHDA, CDR2 SQIVND, per germline (reference sequence). The CDR3 contains 13 residues. CDR3 nucleotide sequence: TGTGCCATCGAGGGGGTAGCCAAAAACATTCAGTACTTC. This gives the protein CAIEGVAKNIQYF.

The chain employs TRBV10-2 and TRBJ1-6; D ambiguous. This CDR3 comprises 15 residues. The germline V gene encodes CDR1 WSHSY and CDR2 SAAADI. Trimming removed 6 bases from V and 6 bases from J, with 15 bases in between. The CDR3 spells CASSLVGVSNSPLHF. The CDR3 DNA reads as TGCGCCAGCAGCTTGGTTGGGGTTAGTAATTCACCCCTCCACTTT.

This clonotype came up many times. This rearrangement joins TRBV7-2 to TRBJ2-3; 8 nucleotides match TRBD2. The CDR3 sequence is 14 residues long. The V gene's germline CDR1 is SGHTA and CDR2 FQGNSA. V gave up 4 bases and J gave up 6 bases; unmatched junction bases: 6. The CDR3 is CASSYAGGGDTQYF. In DNA, the CDR3 is TGTGCCAGCAGCTATGCGGGAGGTGGTGATACGCAGTATTTT.